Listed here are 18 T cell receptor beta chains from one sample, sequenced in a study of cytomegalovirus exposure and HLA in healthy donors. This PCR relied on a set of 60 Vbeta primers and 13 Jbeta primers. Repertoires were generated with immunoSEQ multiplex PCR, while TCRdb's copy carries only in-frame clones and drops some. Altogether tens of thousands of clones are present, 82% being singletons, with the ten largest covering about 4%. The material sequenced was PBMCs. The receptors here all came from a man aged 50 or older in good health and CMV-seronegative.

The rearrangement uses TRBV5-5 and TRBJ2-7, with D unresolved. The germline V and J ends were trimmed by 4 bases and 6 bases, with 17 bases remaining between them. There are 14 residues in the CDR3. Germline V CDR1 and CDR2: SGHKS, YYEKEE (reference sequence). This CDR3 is CASSMRGSSLEQYF. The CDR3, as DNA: TGTGCCAGCAGCATGCGCGGATCGAGCCTCGAGCAGTACTTC.

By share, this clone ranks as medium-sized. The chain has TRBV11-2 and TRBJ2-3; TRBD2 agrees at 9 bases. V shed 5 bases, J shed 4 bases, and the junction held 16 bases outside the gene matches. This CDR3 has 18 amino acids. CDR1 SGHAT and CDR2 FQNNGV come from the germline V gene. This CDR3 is CASSRRTTAGGPPDTQYF. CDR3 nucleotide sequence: TGTGCCAGCAGCCGTAGGACGACGGCGGGAGGGCCTCCAGATACGCAGTATTTT.

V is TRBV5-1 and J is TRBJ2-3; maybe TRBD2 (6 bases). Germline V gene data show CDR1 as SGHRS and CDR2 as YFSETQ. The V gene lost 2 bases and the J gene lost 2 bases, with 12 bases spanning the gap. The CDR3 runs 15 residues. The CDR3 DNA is TGCGCCAGCAGCTTCTTACTAGCCCTCACAGATACGCAGTATTTT. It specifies CASSFLLALTDTQYF.

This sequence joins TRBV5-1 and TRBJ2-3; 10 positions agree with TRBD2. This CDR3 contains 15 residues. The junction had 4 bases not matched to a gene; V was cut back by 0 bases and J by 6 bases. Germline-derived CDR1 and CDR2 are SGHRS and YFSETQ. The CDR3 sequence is CASSLVAGGTDTQYF. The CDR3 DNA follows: TGCGCCAGCAGCTTGGTAGCGGGAGGTACGGATACGCAGTATTTT.

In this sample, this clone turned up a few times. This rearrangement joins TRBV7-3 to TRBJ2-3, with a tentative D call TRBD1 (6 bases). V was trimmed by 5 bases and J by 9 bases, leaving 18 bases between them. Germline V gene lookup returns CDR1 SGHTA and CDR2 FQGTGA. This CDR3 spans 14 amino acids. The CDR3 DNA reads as TGTGCCAGCAGCCTAGTACGGACAGCGGAAACGCAGTATTTT. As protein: CASSLVRTAETQYF. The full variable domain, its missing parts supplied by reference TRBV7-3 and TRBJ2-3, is GAGVSQTPSNKVTEKGKYVELRCDPISGHTALYWYRQSLGQGPEFLIYFQGTGAADDSGLPNDRFFAVRPEGSVSTLKIQRTERGDSAVYLCASSLVRTAETQYFGPGTRLTVL.

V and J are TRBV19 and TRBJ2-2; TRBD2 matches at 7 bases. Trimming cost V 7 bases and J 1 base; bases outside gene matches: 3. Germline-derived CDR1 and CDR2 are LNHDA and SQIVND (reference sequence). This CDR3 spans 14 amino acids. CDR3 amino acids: CASTASGNTGELFF. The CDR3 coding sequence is TGTGCCAGTACCGCTAGCGGGAACACCGGGGAGCTGTTTTTT. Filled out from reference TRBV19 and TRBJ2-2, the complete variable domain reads DGGITQSPKYLFRKEGQNVTLSCEQNLNHDAMYWYRQDPGQGLRLIYYSQIVNDFQKGDIAEGYSVSREKKESFPLTVTSAQKNPTAFYLCASTASGNTGELFFGEGSRLTVL.

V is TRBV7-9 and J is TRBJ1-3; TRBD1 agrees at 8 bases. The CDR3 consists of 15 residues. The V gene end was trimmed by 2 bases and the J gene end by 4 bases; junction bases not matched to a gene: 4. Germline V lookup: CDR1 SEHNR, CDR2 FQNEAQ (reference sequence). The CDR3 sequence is CASSLSRGQGNTIYF. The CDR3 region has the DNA TGTGCCAGCAGCTTAAGCAGGGGGCAAGGAAACACCATATATTTT.

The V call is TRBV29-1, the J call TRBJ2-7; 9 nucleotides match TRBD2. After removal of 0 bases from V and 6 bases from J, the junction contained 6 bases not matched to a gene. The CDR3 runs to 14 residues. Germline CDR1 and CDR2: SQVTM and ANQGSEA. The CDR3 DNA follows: TGCAGCGTTGAAGAGGCGGGAGGGCTTCTCGAGCAGTACTTC. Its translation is CSVEEAGGLLEQYF.

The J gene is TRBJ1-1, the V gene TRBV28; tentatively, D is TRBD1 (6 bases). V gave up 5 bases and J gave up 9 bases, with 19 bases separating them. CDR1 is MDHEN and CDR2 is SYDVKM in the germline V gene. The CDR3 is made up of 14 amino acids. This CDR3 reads CASSPTLEGGQAFF. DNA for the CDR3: TGTGCCAGCAGTCCCACTCTTGAGGGGGGGCAAGCTTTCTTT.

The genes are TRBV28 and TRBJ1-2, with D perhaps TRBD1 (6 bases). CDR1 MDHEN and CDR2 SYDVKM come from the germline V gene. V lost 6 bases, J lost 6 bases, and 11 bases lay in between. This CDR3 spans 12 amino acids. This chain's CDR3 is CASSEQGNGYTF. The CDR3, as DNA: TGTGCCAGCAGCGAGCAGGGGAATGGCTACACCTTC.

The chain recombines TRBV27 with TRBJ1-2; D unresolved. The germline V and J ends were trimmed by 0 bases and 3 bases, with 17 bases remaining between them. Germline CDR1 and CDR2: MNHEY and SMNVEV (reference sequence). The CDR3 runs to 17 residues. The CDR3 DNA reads TGTGCCAGCAGTTTATCGAGGGCAGGCCTCTGGGACTATGGCTACACCTTC. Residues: CASSLSRAGLWDYGYTF.

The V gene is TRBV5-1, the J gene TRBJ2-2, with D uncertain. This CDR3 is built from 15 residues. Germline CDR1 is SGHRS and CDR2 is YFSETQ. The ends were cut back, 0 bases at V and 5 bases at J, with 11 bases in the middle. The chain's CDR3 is CASSLEQVITGELFF. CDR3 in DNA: TGCGCCAGCAGCTTGGAGCAGGTTATAACCGGGGAGCTGTTTTTT.

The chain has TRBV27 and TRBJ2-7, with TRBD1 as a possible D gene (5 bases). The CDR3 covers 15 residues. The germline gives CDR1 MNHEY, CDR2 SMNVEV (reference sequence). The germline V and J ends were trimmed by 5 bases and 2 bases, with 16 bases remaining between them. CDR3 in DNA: TGTGCCAGCAGTCTAATCTCGACAGATACCTACGAGCAGTACTTC. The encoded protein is CASSLISTDTYEQYF.

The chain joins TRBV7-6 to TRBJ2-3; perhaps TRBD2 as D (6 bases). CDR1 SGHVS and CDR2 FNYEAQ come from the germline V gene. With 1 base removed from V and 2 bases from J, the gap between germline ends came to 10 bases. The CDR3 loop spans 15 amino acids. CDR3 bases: TGTGCCAGCAGCTTAGGGGCGGGGCCCACAGATACGCAGTATTTT. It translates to CASSLGAGPTDTQYF. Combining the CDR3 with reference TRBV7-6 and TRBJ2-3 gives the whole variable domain GAGVSQSPRYKVTKRGQDVALRCDPISGHVSLYWYRQALGQGPEFLTYFNYEAQQDKSGLPNDRFSAERPEGSISTLTIQRTEQRDSAMYRCASSLGAGPTDTQYFGPGTRLTVL.

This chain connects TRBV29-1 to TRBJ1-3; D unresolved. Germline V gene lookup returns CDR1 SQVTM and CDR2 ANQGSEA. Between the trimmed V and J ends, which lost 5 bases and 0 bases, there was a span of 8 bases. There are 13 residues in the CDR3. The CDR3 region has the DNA TGCAGCGTTATGTCCTCCTCTGGAAACACCATATATTTT. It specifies CSVMSSSGNTIYF.

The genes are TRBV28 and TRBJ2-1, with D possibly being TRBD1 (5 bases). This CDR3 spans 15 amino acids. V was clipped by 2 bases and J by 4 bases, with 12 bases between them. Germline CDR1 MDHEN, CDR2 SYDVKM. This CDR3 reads CASSLLRVGYNEQFF. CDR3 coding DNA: TGTGCCAGCAGTTTACTCAGGGTGGGTTACAATGAGCAGTTCTTC.

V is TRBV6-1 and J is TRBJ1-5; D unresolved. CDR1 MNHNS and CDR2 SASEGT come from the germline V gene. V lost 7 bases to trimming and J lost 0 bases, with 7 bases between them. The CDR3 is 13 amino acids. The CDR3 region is CASTPYSNQPQHF. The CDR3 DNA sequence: TGTGCCAGCACCCCGTATAGCAATCAGCCCCAGCATTTT.

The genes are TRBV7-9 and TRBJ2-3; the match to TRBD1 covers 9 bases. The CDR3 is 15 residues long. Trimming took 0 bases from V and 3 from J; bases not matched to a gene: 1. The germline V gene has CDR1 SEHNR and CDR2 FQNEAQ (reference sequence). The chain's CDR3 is CASSLAGQGTDTQYF. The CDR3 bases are TGTGCCAGCAGCTTAGCGGGACAGGGAACAGATACGCAGTATTTT.